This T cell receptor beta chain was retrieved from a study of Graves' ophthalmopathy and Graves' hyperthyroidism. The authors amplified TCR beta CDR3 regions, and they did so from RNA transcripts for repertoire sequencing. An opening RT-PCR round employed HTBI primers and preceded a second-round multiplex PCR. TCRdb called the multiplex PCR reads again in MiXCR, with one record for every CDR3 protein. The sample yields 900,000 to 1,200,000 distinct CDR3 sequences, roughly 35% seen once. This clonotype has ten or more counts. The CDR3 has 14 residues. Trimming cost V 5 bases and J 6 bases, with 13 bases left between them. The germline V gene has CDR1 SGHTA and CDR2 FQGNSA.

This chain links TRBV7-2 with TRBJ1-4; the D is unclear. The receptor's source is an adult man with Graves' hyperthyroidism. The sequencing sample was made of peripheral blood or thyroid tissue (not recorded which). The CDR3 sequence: CASSLQDLDEKLFF. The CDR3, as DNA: TGTGCCAGCAGCCTACAAGACCTTGATGAAAAACTGTTTTTT.